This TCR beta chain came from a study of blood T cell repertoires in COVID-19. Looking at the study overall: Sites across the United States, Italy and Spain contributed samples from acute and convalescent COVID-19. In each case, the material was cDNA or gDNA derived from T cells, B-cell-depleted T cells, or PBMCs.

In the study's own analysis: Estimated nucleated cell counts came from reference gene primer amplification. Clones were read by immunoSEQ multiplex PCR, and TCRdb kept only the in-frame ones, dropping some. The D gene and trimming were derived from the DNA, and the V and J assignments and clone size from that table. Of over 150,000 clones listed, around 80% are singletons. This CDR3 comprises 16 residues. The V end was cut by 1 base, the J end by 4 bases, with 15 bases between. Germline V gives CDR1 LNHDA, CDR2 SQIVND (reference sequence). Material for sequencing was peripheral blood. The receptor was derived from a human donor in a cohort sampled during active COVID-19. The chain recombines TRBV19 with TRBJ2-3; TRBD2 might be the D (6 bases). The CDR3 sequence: CASSIVSGRSPDTQYF. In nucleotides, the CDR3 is TGTGCCAGTAGTATAGTTAGCGGCAGATCCCCAGATACGCAGTATTTT.